Presented here are 25 T cell receptor beta chains from one specimen sequenced in a study of blood T cells in healthy people across ages. For the second PCR, which ran for about 7 to 12 cycles, a sample-barcoded 5' primer and a J-beta primer mix were used. TCRdb re-analysed the 5' RACE reads in MiXCR, keeping a single row per CDR3 protein. The table has 2 million or so distinct CDR3 sequences, roughly 52% seen once. Sequencing was performed on blood. These receptors were taken from a woman in her 40s in good health.

This chain joins TRBV4-3 and TRBJ2-3, with a tentative D call TRBD1 (6 bases). Trimming pared 0 bases from V and 3 bases from J, leaving 13 bases between. This CDR3 comprises 16 residues. Per the germline V gene, CDR1 is LGHNA and CDR2 is YSLEER. The CDR3 sequence is CASSQDTGQITDTQYF. CDR3 nucleotide sequence: TGCGCCAGCAGCCAAGATACCGGACAGATTACAGATACGCAGTATTTT.

The CDR3 DNA follows: TGCGCCAGCAGCTTGGTAATTCGGGGGAATGAGCAGTTCTTC. Protein: CASSLVIRGNEQFF. This chain uses TRBV5-1 with TRBJ2-1, with a weak D call TRBD2 (6 bases). Germline lookup yields CDR1 SGHRS and CDR2 YFSETQ. CDR3 length: 14 amino acids. Trimming cost V 0 bases and J 7 bases, with 11 bases left between them.

This clonotype was seen only a few times. CDR3 bases: TGCGCCAGCAGCTTGGTCTTAGCGGGGGACTCAGATACGCAGTATTTT. The encoded protein is CASSLVLAGDSDTQYF. This rearrangement joins TRBV5-1 to TRBJ2-3; 9 bases line up with TRBD2. Germline CDR1 is SGHRS and CDR2 is YFSETQ. CDR3 length: 16 residues. V lost 0 bases and J lost 4; bases outside the gene matches: 6.

The chain recombines TRBV7-2 with TRBJ2-7, with D perhaps TRBD1 (5 bases). Germline V CDR1 and CDR2: SGHTA, FQGNSA. The CDR3 runs to 14 residues. Trimming shortened V by 2 bases and J by 5 bases, and 13 bases separated the two germline ends. The CDR3: CASSLTRESDEQYF. CDR3 nucleotide sequence: TGTGCCAGCAGCTTAACCAGGGAAAGTGACGAGCAGTACTTC.

The chain couples TRBV28 to TRBJ2-7; 10 positions match TRBD1. Germline CDR1 is MDHEN and CDR2 is SYDVKM. Trimming cost V 11 bases and J 7 bases; bases outside gene matches: 14. The CDR3 contains 14 residues. The CDR3 sequence is CAGRGTGAGVEQYF. In nucleotides, the CDR3 is TGTGCCGGAAGAGGGACAGGGGCCGGGGTTGAGCAGTACTTC.

The chain couples TRBV28 to TRBJ1-2; TRBD1 matches 7 bases. J was trimmed by 4 bases and V by 8 bases; bases with no gene match: 16. Germline V CDR1 and CDR2: MDHEN, SYDVKM. This CDR3 is 16 amino acids long. The CDR3 spells CASGAPNLDRLYGYTF. CDR3 bases: TGTGCCAGCGGGGCCCCTAACCTGGACAGGCTCTATGGCTACACCTTC.

The J gene is TRBJ2-3, the V gene TRBV20-1; D is unclear. Looked up from germline, CDR1 is DFQATT and CDR2 is SNEGSKA (reference sequence). Between the trimmed V and J ends, which lost 3 bases and 7 bases, there was a span of 14 bases. The CDR3 has 13 amino acids. This CDR3 is CSASAYSLNTQYF. In DNA form, the CDR3 reads TGCAGTGCTAGTGCCTATTCGCTGAATACGCAGTATTTT.

The chain has TRBV7-9 and TRBJ1-5; weak D call: TRBD1 (6 bases). The CDR3 runs to 14 residues. V was shortened by 5 bases and J by 6 bases, with 14 bases between the two germline ends. Per germline, CDR1 SEHNR and CDR2 FQNEAQ (reference sequence). The CDR3 DNA is TGTGCCAGCAGCCCAGCGGGGGGCCCTCAGCCCCAGCATTTT. This codes for CASSPAGGPQPQHF.

This clonotype was picked up a small number of times. The rearrangement links TRBV4-2 to TRBJ1-2; possible D gene TRBD1, 5 bases. In germline, CDR1 is LGHNA, CDR2 YNFKEQ. The V and J ends lost 1 base and 6 bases respectively, with 12 bases between them. The CDR3 has 14 amino acids. The CDR3 loop reads CASSQGNEGNGYTF. In DNA form, the CDR3 reads TGTGCCAGCAGCCAAGGGAATGAGGGGAATGGCTACACCTTC.

The chain couples TRBV6-1 to TRBJ1-1, with D possibly being TRBD1 (5 bases). The CDR3 has 13 residues. The V and J ends lost 4 bases and 4 bases respectively, with 10 bases between them. Germline-derived CDR1 and CDR2 are MNHNS and SASEGT. CDR3: CASSVDQGTEAFF. DNA for the CDR3: TGTGCCAGCAGTGTGGATCAGGGCACTGAAGCTTTCTTT.

This clonotype was counted between two and nine times. The J gene is TRBJ2-5, the V gene TRBV9, with a possible D match to TRBD1 (6 bases). Per the germline V gene, CDR1 is SGDLS and CDR2 is YYNGEE. Deletions cut 4 bases from V and 2 bases from J, with 12 bases between. The CDR3 contains 14 residues. The CDR3 protein is CASSRSQGQETQYF. DNA of the CDR3: TGTGCCAGCAGCAGGTCACAGGGACAAGAGACCCAGTACTTC.

This clonotype was found a few times. The rearrangement uses TRBV28 and TRBJ2-5, with 10 positions matching TRBD2. CDR3 length equals 15 residues. V was pared by 5 bases and J by 4 bases, with 7 bases of the junction left unmatched. Germline V gene data show CDR1 as MDHEN and CDR2 as SYDVKM. The DNA of the CDR3 is TGTGCCAGCAGTCCCGTAGCGGGGGGCCGAGAGACCCAGTACTTC. Amino acid sequence: CASSPVAGGRETQYF.

CDR3 amino acids: CASSLAGSIYGYTF. Written as DNA, the CDR3 is TGTGCCAGCAGCTTAGCAGGGTCGATCTATGGCTACACCTTC. The chain employs TRBV7-2 and TRBJ1-2; the D is unclear. This CDR3 has 14 residues. CDR1 is SGHTA and CDR2 is FQGNSA in the germline V gene. Deletions cut 0 bases from V and 4 bases from J, with 9 bases between. The full variable domain, completed using reference TRBV7-2 and TRBJ1-2, is GAGVSQSPSNKVTEKGKDVELRCDPISGHTALYWYRQSLGQGLEFLIYFQGNSAPDKSGLPSDRFSAERTGGSVSTLTIQRTQQEDSAVYLCASSLAGSIYGYTFGSGTRLTVV.

This sequence joins TRBV27 and TRBJ1-2; 8 nucleotides align to TRBD1. Germline V gene sequence: CDR1 MNHEY, CDR2 SMNVEV (reference sequence). V lost 4 bases, J lost 4 bases, and 14 bases stayed unmatched. The CDR3 length is 17 residues. In DNA form, the CDR3 reads TGTGCCAGCAGTTCCACACGAGGGACAGGAGTTGTCTATGGCTACACCTTC. This gives the protein CASSSTRGTGVVYGYTF.

This clonotype was counted only a few times. This sequence joins TRBV29-1 and TRBJ2-3; 7 bases line up with TRBD1. This CDR3 contains 13 residues. V trimming: 6 bases; J trimming: 4 bases; junction bases outside the gene matches: 7. CDR1 SQVTM and CDR2 ANQGSEA come from the germline V gene. The CDR3 DNA is TGCAGCGTCCTGACAGGGTTCCCAGATACGCAGTATTTT. This encodes CSVLTGFPDTQYF.

Only a few counts were recorded for this clonotype. The J gene is TRBJ2-3, the V gene TRBV7-2, with TRBD2 matching over 11 bases. With 5 bases clipped from V and 6 bases from J, the junction kept 19 bases outside the gene matches. Germline V gene lookup returns CDR1 SGHTA and CDR2 FQGNSA. The CDR3 length is 19 residues. CDR3 protein: CASSLGRGIAGGRLDTQYF. Here the CDR3 DNA reads TGTGCCAGCAGCCTAGGGCGGGGAATAGCGGGGGGGCGGTTGGATACGCAGTATTTT.

The chain joins TRBV27 to TRBJ2-7, with D tentatively TRBD1 (6 bases). CDR3 size: 14 residues. V lost 3 bases, J lost 4 bases, and 13 bases lay in between. Per the germline V gene, CDR1 is MNHEY and CDR2 is SMNVEV (reference sequence). The CDR3 reads CASSLRGWDYEQYF. As DNA, the CDR3 is TGTGCCAGCAGTTTGAGGGGGTGGGATTACGAGCAGTACTTC.

The rearrangement links TRBV6-5 to TRBJ1-2; TRBD1 is a possible D gene (5 bases). V lost 6 bases and J lost 7, with 21 bases in between. This CDR3 contains 15 residues. The germline V gene encodes CDR1 MNHEY and CDR2 SVGAGI. The chain's CDR3 is CASSLTGPASPGYTF. The CDR3 nucleotides are TGTGCCAGCAGCTTGACGGGGCCCGCTTCTCCTGGCTACACCTTC.

V gene TRBV4-2 combines with J gene TRBJ2-7; D gene unclear. The CDR3 is 13 amino acids. Germline assignment: CDR1 LGHNA and CDR2 YNFKEQ. Deletions cut 4 bases from V and 6 bases from J, with 13 bases between. The CDR3 DNA reads as TGTGCCAGCAGCCGAGAACCCCTCTCCGAGCAGTACTTC. Encoded protein: CASSREPLSEQYF.

This clonotype was observed once. The genes are TRBV6-2 or TRBV6-3 and TRBJ2-5; 7 bases match TRBD2. The end of the DNA is better explained by TRBJ2-7, so the J call may be wrong. Germline V gene data show CDR1 as MNHEY and CDR2 as SVGEGT. CDR3 length: 13 amino acids. CDR3 bases: TGTGCCAGCAGGATGACTAGCACGTACGAGCAGTACTTC. Encoded protein: CASRMTSTYEQYF.

The gene calls are TRBV7-2 and TRBJ2-7, with D unresolved. The V end was cut by 2 bases, the J end by 0 bases, with 11 bases between. The germline CDR1 and CDR2 sequences are SGHTA and FQGNSA. This CDR3 region has 15 residues. In DNA, the CDR3 is TGTGCCAGCAGCTTAAGTGCTACCCACTCCTACGAGCAGTACTTC. Protein sequence: CASSLSATHSYEQYF.

The V and J genes are TRBV2 and TRBJ2-1; D is undetermined. The germline CDR1 and CDR2 sequences are SNHLY and FYNNEI. V was clipped by 9 bases and J by 5 bases, with 14 bases between them. This CDR3 has 13 amino acids. The CDR3 protein is CARGPTIDNEQFF. In nucleotides, the CDR3 is TGTGCCAGAGGACCCACGATAGACAATGAGCAGTTCTTC.

This clonotype was seen more than once but under ten times. The chain carries TRBV12-3 or TRBV12-4 and TRBJ2-1; D is unresolved. Trimming stripped 6 bases from V and 2 bases from J, with 8 bases between. This CDR3 spans 13 amino acids. For the CDR3, the DNA is TGTGCCAGCAGCTATGCACCCTACAATGAGCAGTTCTTC. This gives the protein CASSYAPYNEQFF.

V and J are TRBV28 and TRBJ2-1; 13 bases are a match to TRBD2. The CDR3 contains 17 residues. CDR1 and CDR2 from the germline V gene are MDHEN and SYDVKM. The junction had 15 bases not matched to a gene; V was cut back by 6 bases and J by 10 bases. CDR3 in DNA: TGTGCCAGCAGCAGAACTAGCGGGGGGGTATTATGGAAGGAGCAGTTCTTC. Protein sequence: CASSRTSGGVLWKEQFF.

The gene calls are TRBV2 and TRBJ2-5; a possible D gene is TRBD2 (6 bases). CDR3 length: 12 residues. Per germline, CDR1 SNHLY and CDR2 FYNNEI. DNA of the CDR3: TGTGGGTCAGGCGGGACCCAAGAGACCCAGTACTTC. It encodes CGSGGTQETQYF.